This passage covers 19 T cell receptor beta chains from one sample sequenced in a study of blood T cell repertoires in COVID-19 (dated by TCRdb to about 2020). The library was produced with the immunoSEQ multiplex PCR assay. TCRdb's version of the immuneACCESS table is confined to in-frame rearrangements and falls short of the full clone set. An unresolved V gene accounts for under half of the shortfall where checked; the remainder is of unknown origin. In this sample the table shows approximately 300,000 clones, 89% of which occur a single time. Jointly, the top ten make up under 8% of the sample. Material: peripheral blood. These receptors all stem from a young man who had recovered from COVID-19.

The V call is TRBV9, the J call TRBJ2-5; the match to TRBD2 covers 14 bases. Germline assignment: CDR1 SGDLS and CDR2 YYNGEE. Trimming at V came to 4 bases and at J to 2 bases, leaving 4 bases not matched to a gene. The CDR3 spans 16 residues. The CDR3 reads CASSPGLAGGQETQYF. In nucleotides, the CDR3 is TGTGCCAGCAGCCCCGGACTAGCGGGGGGTCAAGAGACCCAGTACTTC.

This clone was seen only a few times. J is TRBJ1-1 and V is TRBV11-2; a possible D gene is TRBD1 (5 bases). Germline loops: CDR1 SGHAT, CDR2 FQNNGV. CDR3 size: 13 residues. Trimming took off 5 bases at V and 4 bases at J, with 11 bases between the two ends. CDR3 bases: TGTGCCAGCAGCCTGACGGGGGGCACTGAAGCTTTCTTT. The encoded protein is CASSLTGGTEAFF.

The chain combines TRBV7-3 with TRBJ1-1, with D perhaps TRBD1 (5 bases). Per the germline V gene, CDR1 is SGHTA and CDR2 is FQGTGA. The CDR3 totals 14 residues. V lost 1 base, J lost 5 bases, and 11 bases lay in between. CDR3 in DNA: TGTGCCAGCAGCTTAAGTGGGGGGGATACTGAAGCTTTCTTT. It encodes CASSLSGGDTEAFF.

Notes on this clone: Other nucleotide sequences from this sample produce the same CDR3. The chain couples TRBV20-1 to TRBJ2-7; D gene uncertain. CDR1 is DFQATT, CDR2 SNEGSKA, per germline (reference sequence). Trimming removed 0 bases at V and 4 bases at J, with 4 bases between. This CDR3 contains 11 residues. In nucleotides, the CDR3 is TGCAGTGCTAGAGATCTTTACGAGCAGTACTTC. Its translation is CSARDLYEQYF.

This chain connects TRBV6-6 to TRBJ1-5, with 10 bases aligning to TRBD1. CDR1 is MNHNY and CDR2 is SVGAGI in the germline V gene (reference sequence). V shed 7 bases and J 5 bases; nucleotides not matched to a gene: 5. The CDR3 is 14 amino acids. CDR3 DNA: TGTGCCAGCATCTTTGGACAGGGGGATCAGCCCCAGCATTTT. It codes for CASIFGQGDQPQHF.

The V gene is TRBV5-6, the J gene TRBJ2-5; TRBD1 aligns across 9 bases. Trimming removed 5 bases from V and 9 bases from J; junction bases left unmatched: 8. The CDR3 runs 13 residues. CDR1 and CDR2 from the germline V gene are SGHDT and YYEEEE. In nucleotides, the CDR3 is TGTGCCAGCAGTTCCGGGACAGGGTGGGCCCAGTACTTC. This codes for CASSSGTGWAQYF.

The CDR3 DNA sequence: TGCAGCGTTGAAGAGACTGCTCACACTGAAGCTTTCTTT. Amino acids: CSVEETAHTEAFF. The chain has TRBV29-1 and TRBJ1-1, with no clear D. The V end lost 0 bases, the J end lost 3 bases, and 8 bases lay between the germline ends. This CDR3 contains 13 residues. Germline CDR1 SQVTM, CDR2 ANQGSEA.

The rearrangement joins TRBV4-2 to TRBJ2-2, with D possibly being TRBD2 (6 bases). Looked up from germline, CDR1 is LGHNA and CDR2 is YNFKEQ. Deletions cut 1 base from V and 0 bases from J, with 18 bases between. The CDR3 contains 19 residues. Written as DNA, the CDR3 is TGTGCCAGCAGCCAAGGCGGGGTTGTTCGGGTAACGAACACCGGGGAGCTGTTTTTT. Translation gives CASSQGGVVRVTNTGELFF.

This sequence joins TRBV28 and TRBJ1-1, with D perhaps matching TRBD1 (6 bases). This CDR3 has 15 amino acids. Trimming removed 1 base at V and 7 bases at J, with 16 bases between. The germline CDR1 and CDR2 sequences are MDHEN and SYDVKM. CDR3 region: CASSLLGGGRLEAFF. DNA of the CDR3: TGTGCCAGCAGTTTATTGGGCGGGGGCCGACTTGAAGCTTTCTTT.

This clone has more than one count but fewer than ten. The chain uses TRBV5-6 and TRBJ2-1; 9 bases are a match to TRBD2. V was pared by 0 bases and J by 4 bases, with 5 bases of the junction left unmatched. The germline gives CDR1 SGHDT, CDR2 YYEEEE. This CDR3 has 16 amino acids. CDR3 sequence reads: CASSLVVLAGYNEQFF. The CDR3 nucleotides read TGTGCCAGCAGCTTGGTGGTACTAGCGGGTTACAATGAGCAGTTCTTC.

The chain joins TRBV9 to TRBJ2-1, with 10 bases matching TRBD1. This CDR3 is built from 16 residues. The J segment lost 3 bases and the V segment lost 1 base, leaving 4 bases of the junction unmatched. The germline V gene encodes CDR1 SGDLS and CDR2 YYNGEE. CDR3 in DNA: TGTGCCAGCAGCGTACAGACAGGGGGCCTCTACAATGAGCAGTTCTTC. This codes for CASSVQTGGLYNEQFF.

This clone has only one observation. V and J are TRBV6-2 or TRBV6-3 and TRBJ2-3; the D gene is possibly TRBD2 (6 bases). This CDR3 spans 18 amino acids. Germline CDR1 MNHEY, CDR2 SVGEGT. The ends were cut back, 4 bases at V and 2 bases at J, with 22 bases in the middle. The CDR3 nucleotides are TGTGCCAGCAGTTCGGGGGACCGAGGACTTTCTACCACAGATACGCAGTATTTT. Its translation: CASSSGDRGLSTTDTQYF.

The rearrangement uses TRBV25-1 and TRBJ2-1; 15 bases agree with TRBD2. The ends lost 1 base at V and 7 bases at J; junction bases unmatched: 5. Looked up from germline, CDR1 is MGHDK and CDR2 is SYGVNS. This CDR3 is 17 amino acids long. The CDR3 loop reads CASSEWGGLAGGNEQFF. The CDR3 DNA reads as TGTGCCAGCAGTGAATGGGGGGGACTAGCGGGAGGTAATGAGCAGTTCTTC. The variable domain in full, completed from reference TRBV25-1 and TRBJ2-1, reads EADIYQTPRYLVIGTGKKITLECSQTMGHDKMYWYQQDPGMELHLIHYSYGVNSTEKGDLSSESTVSRIRTEHFPLTLESARPSHTSQYLCASSEWGGLAGGNEQFFGPGTRLTVL.

The V call is TRBV10-3, the J call TRBJ1-6, with unresolved D. The V gene lost 6 bases and the J gene lost 0 bases, with 6 bases spanning the gap. This CDR3 contains 14 residues. Germline loops: CDR1 ENHRY, CDR2 SYGVKD. DNA of the CDR3: TGTGCCATCAGGAATAGCTCCTATAATTCACCCCTCCACTTT. It codes for CAIRNSSYNSPLHF.

The chain joins TRBV30 to TRBJ2-7, with 11 positions matching TRBD1. CDR3 length: 15 residues. V dropped 5 bases and J dropped 4; count of bases not matched to a gene: 10. Germline CDR1 GTSNPN, CDR2 SVGIG (reference sequence). The DNA of the CDR3 is TGTGCCTGGGGGACACCGGGACAGGGGGTATACGAGCAGTACTTC. Translating it yields CAWGTPGQGVYEQYF.

This chain connects TRBV5-1 to TRBJ2-5, with 7 bases that match TRBD2. CDR1 SGHRS and CDR2 YFSETQ come from the germline V gene. V lost 4 bases to trimming and J lost 5 bases; unmatched junction nucleotides: 11. This CDR3 has 15 amino acids. This CDR3 is CASSPSSGGSETQYF. In DNA form, the CDR3 reads TGCGCCAGCAGCCCCTCTAGCGGCGGGTCGGAGACCCAGTACTTC.

The rearrangement links TRBV5-1 to TRBJ1-1, with D perhaps TRBD1 (5 bases). This CDR3 contains 13 residues. Deletions cut 0 bases from V and 4 bases from J, with 7 bases between. CDR1 SGHRS and CDR2 YFSETQ come from the germline V gene. The CDR3 bases are TGCGCCAGCAGCTTGGGGGGCACCACTGAAGCTTTCTTT. This gives the protein CASSLGGTTEAFF.

The V and J genes are TRBV30 and TRBJ1-5, with D uncertain. Trimming removed 6 bases from V and 2 bases from J, with 14 bases in between. Germline CDR1 is GTSNPN and CDR2 is SVGIG (reference sequence). CDR3 length: 14 amino acids. CDR3 amino acids: CACSLGHGNQPQHF. The CDR3, as DNA: TGTGCCTGCAGTCTCGGTCATGGCAATCAGCCCCAGCATTTT.

The rearrangement links TRBV7-9 to TRBJ2-2; a possible D gene is TRBD1 (6 bases). Germline CDR1 SEHNR, CDR2 FQNEAQ (reference sequence). This CDR3 has 14 amino acids. The germline V and J ends were trimmed by 4 bases and 5 bases, with 11 bases remaining between them. CDR3 sequence: CASSSGTLTGELFF. The CDR3 nucleotides read TGTGCCAGCAGCTCCGGGACACTAACCGGGGAGCTGTTTTTT.